A single sample gave rise to the 13 T cell receptor beta chains below, sequenced in a study of T cell responses to AZD1222 COVID-19 vaccine. TCRdb's copy holds only in-frame clones and misses some; the assay was immunoSEQ multiplex PCR. Altogether 75,000 to 95,000 clones are present, around 88% being singletons, with the ten largest covering over 8%. This sample comprised peripheral blood, obtained 28 days after the second dose of the MenACWY control vaccine. These receptors were obtained from an adult who received the MenACWY meningococcal vaccine as a control.

The chain carries TRBV5-4 and TRBJ2-7, with D possibly TRBD2 on 5 matching bases. In germline, CDR1 is SGHNT, CDR2 YYREEE (reference sequence). V was pared by 7 bases and J by 5 bases, with 13 bases between. The CDR3 is 12 amino acids. The CDR3 reads CASPQSGNEQYF. CDR3 DNA sequence: TGTGCCAGCCCCCAATCGGGGAACGAGCAGTACTTC. Full variable domain (remainder filled in from reference TRBV5-4 and TRBJ2-7): ETGVTQSPTHLIKTRGQQVTLRCSSQSGHNTVSWYQQALGQGPQFIFQYYREEENGRGNFPPRFSGLQFPNYSSELNVNALELDDSALYLCASPQSGNEQYFGPGTRLTVT.

The chain has TRBV6-5 and TRBJ1-1, with D uncertain. Germline lookup yields CDR1 MNHEY and CDR2 SVGAGI. The ends were cut back, 4 bases at V and 4 bases at J, with 10 bases in the middle. The CDR3 spans 13 residues. The CDR3 bases are TGTGCCAGCAGTTTGACATTCGCCACTGAAGCTTTCTTT. Encoded protein: CASSLTFATEAFF.

J is TRBJ2-3 and V is TRBV7-9; D uncertain. V was trimmed by 2 bases and J by 0 bases, leaving 9 bases between them. Germline values: CDR1 SEHNR, CDR2 FQNEAQ (reference sequence). The CDR3 has 15 residues. This CDR3 is CASSLHGESTDTQYF. CDR3 DNA: TGTGCCAGCAGCTTACATGGTGAGAGCACAGATACGCAGTATTTT. Using reference TRBV7-9 and TRBJ2-3 for the parts outside the CDR3, the full variable domain is DTGVSQNPRHKITKRGQNVTFRCDPISEHNRLYWYRQTLGQGPEFLTYFQNEAQLEKSRLLSDRFSAERPKGSFSTLEIQRTEQGDSAMYLCASSLHGESTDTQYFGPGTRLTVL.

V gene TRBV6-6 combines with J gene TRBJ1-5; 8 bases fit TRBD1. The junction had 8 bases not matched to a gene; V was cut back by 2 bases and J by 5 bases. CDR1 is MNHNY, CDR2 SVGAGI, per germline (reference sequence). This CDR3 contains 16 residues. CDR3 residues: CASSYPTGTGDQPQHF. The CDR3 DNA reads TGTGCCAGCAGTTACCCTACCGGGACAGGAGATCAGCCCCAGCATTTT.

The chain uses TRBV7-2 and TRBJ2-1, with 8 bases matching TRBD1. The CDR3 consists of 16 residues. Germline assignment: CDR1 SGHTA and CDR2 FQGNSA. The V gene end was trimmed by 1 base and the J gene end by 6 bases; junction bases not matched to a gene: 8. CDR3 sequence: CASSLGGQGRTNEQFF. The CDR3 coding sequence is TGTGCCAGCAGCTTAGGCGGACAGGGAAGGACCAATGAGCAGTTCTTC.

V usage is TRBV28 and J usage is TRBJ2-1, with D tentatively TRBD1 or TRBD2 (6 bases each). CDR1 is MDHEN and CDR2 is SYDVKM in the germline V gene. The CDR3 runs 17 residues. V lost 5 bases and J 7 bases, leaving 24 bases between the germline ends. The CDR3 loop is CASSPHIQGLLRNEQFF. DNA of the CDR3: TGTGCCAGCAGTCCACATATACAGGGACTTTTGAGAAATGAGCAGTTCTTC.

The rearrangement uses TRBV2 and TRBJ1-3; no clear D. Germline V gene data show CDR1 as SNHLY and CDR2 as FYNNEI. Trimming removed 6 bases from V and 0 bases from J, with 15 bases in between. The CDR3 has 16 amino acids. The CDR3 spells CASSLTTTLSGNTIYF. CDR3 nucleotides: TGTGCCAGCAGCCTGACAACCACACTCTCTGGAAACACCATATATTTT.

This rearrangement joins TRBV29-1 to TRBJ1-3; D ambiguous. CDR3 length: 12 amino acids. The V gene's germline CDR1 is SQVTM and CDR2 ANQGSEA. Trimming took 3 bases from V and 3 from J, leaving 6 bases between them. The CDR3 protein is CSVEGFGNTIYF. In nucleotides, the CDR3 is TGCAGCGTTGAGGGGTTTGGAAACACCATATATTTT.

This rearrangement joins TRBV28 to TRBJ1-6; no clear D gene. V was shortened by 5 bases and J by 7 bases, with 18 bases between the two germline ends. Germline values: CDR1 MDHEN, CDR2 SYDVKM. The CDR3 length is 16 residues. The CDR3 sequence: CASSRPLRQPNSPLHF. The DNA of the CDR3 is TGTGCCAGCAGTCGACCCCTCCGGCAGCCGAATTCACCCCTCCACTTT.

The chain carries TRBV3-1 (or the pseudogene TRBV3-2) and TRBJ1-2; D unclear. The germline gives CDR1 LGHDT, CDR2 YNNKEL (reference sequence). The CDR3 has 12 residues. The germline V and J ends were trimmed by 3 bases and 5 bases, with 7 bases remaining between them. CDR3 sequence (DNA): TGTGCCAGCAGCCAGCCCAGGTATGGCTACACCTTC. It encodes CASSQPRYGYTF.

The genes are TRBV7-9 and TRBJ2-5; D is unresolved. The CDR3 has 16 residues. V lost 5 bases and J lost 4, with 20 bases in between. Germline values: CDR1 SEHNR, CDR2 FQNEAQ (reference sequence). CDR3: CASSPFKSTSPETQYF. CDR3 nucleotide sequence: TGTGCCAGCAGCCCATTCAAATCTACGTCCCCAGAGACCCAGTACTTC.

The CDR3 protein is CASSERPGGQETQYF. CDR3 DNA sequence: TGTGCCAGCAGCGAACGCCCCGGGGGGCAAGAGACCCAGTACTTC. The chain uses TRBV11-2 and TRBJ2-5; TRBD2 agrees at 7 bases. Germline lookup yields CDR1 SGHAT and CDR2 FQNNGV. With V trimmed by 5 bases and J by 2 bases, 8 bases remained unmatched. The CDR3 has 15 amino acids.

The chain joins TRBV10-3 to TRBJ1-3, with D unclear. This CDR3 is built from 14 residues. V shed 6 bases and J shed 1 base, with 10 bases lying between them. Germline CDR1 and CDR2: ENHRY and SYGVKD. The CDR3 region has the DNA TGTGCCATCAGGGACGGTGAATCTGGAAACACCATATATTTT. This codes for CAIRDGESGNTIYF.